The sequence of this T cell receptor (beta chain) was determined in a study of technical replicates of blood from several donors. This table comes from immunoSEQ multiplex PCR, and its TCRdb copy is limited to in-frame clones, with some not included. In the table there are tens of thousands of clones, around 97% of which are singletons. CDR1 SGDLS and CDR2 YYNGEE come from the germline V gene. The CDR3 spans 16 residues. V shed 2 bases and J shed 3 bases, with 18 bases lying between them. This chain connects TRBV9 to TRBJ2-7; D may be TRBD1 (6 bases). Sequences were obtained from T cells isolated from PBMCs. This receptor was obtained from a human donor in good health. CDR3 sequence: CASSVHGTPGDYEQYF. The CDR3 DNA reads TGTGCCAGCAGCGTGCACGGGACACCTGGCGACTACGAGCAGTACTTC. Based on the CDR3 plus reference TRBV9 and TRBJ2-7, the full variable domain is DSGVTQTPKHLITATGQRVTLRCSPRSGDLSVYWYQQSLDQGLQFLIQYYNGEERAKGNILERFSAQQFPDLHSELNLSSLELGDSALYFCASSVHGTPGDYEQYFGPGTRLTVT.